Presented here are 32 T cell receptor beta chains from one specimen sequenced in a study of vaccination effects on CD4 cells after COVID-19. Before any sequencing was done, the ViraFEST assay used viral peptide pools to expand antigen-specific CD4+ T cells. CD4+ T cells were isolated after 10 days of culture. Participants were vaccinated with two doses of either the BNT162b2 or mRNA-1273 vaccine. Sequencing used immunoSEQ multiplex PCR; TCRdb keeps in-frame clones, though not all of them. The profile covers about 59,000 clones, with 60% to 80% appearing a single time and roughly 2% taken by the ten largest. These TCRs' antigens remain unknown. This material consisted of CD4+ T cells from PBMCs cultured with HCoV-OC43 spike peptides, taken after COVID-19 vaccination. Subset: HCoV-OC43 spike overlapping peptide pool stimulation. The receptors derive from a human donor who received a COVID-19 vaccine.

V usage is TRBV7-6 and J usage is TRBJ1-6; D unclear. V was cut by 5 bases and J by 11 bases, with 13 bases left in between. The germline V gene has CDR1 SGHVS and CDR2 FNYEAQ. CDR3 length: 13 amino acids. The CDR3 here is CASSADPLTPLHF. DNA of the CDR3: TGTGCCAGCAGCGCCGATCCATTGACACCCCTCCACTTT.

This clone was seen once. This sequence joins TRBV5-1 and TRBJ1-3, with D unclear. The V end was cut by 4 bases, the J end by 0 bases, with 8 bases between. Germline V lookup: CDR1 SGHRS, CDR2 YFSETQ. This CDR3 region has 14 residues. The CDR3 DNA is TGCGCCAGCAGCGAGGGTCTCTCTGGAAACACCATATATTTT. This codes for CASSEGLSGNTIYF.

This clone was counted between two and nine times. The chain carries TRBV10-1 and TRBJ2-7; D is unresolved. The V end was cut by 3 bases, the J end by 2 bases, with 8 bases between. The CDR3 is 13 amino acids. Germline-derived CDR1 and CDR2 are WNHNN and SYGVQD (reference sequence). CDR3 sequence: CASSEELPYEQYV. The DNA for the CDR3 is TGCGCCAGCAGTGAAGAACTTCCCTACGAGCAGTACGTC.

This clone was seen a single time. This chain uses TRBV7-8 with TRBJ1-1; TRBD1 agrees at 9 bases. Per germline, CDR1 SGHVS and CDR2 FQNEAQ. The length of the CDR3 is 15 residues. V gave up 5 bases and J gave up 4 bases; unmatched junction bases: 8. The CDR3 region is CASSNRDRVFTEAFF. The CDR3 nucleotides are TGTGCCAGCAGCAACCGGGACAGGGTATTCACTGAAGCTTTCTTT.

This sequence joins TRBV30 and TRBJ1-5; 10 nucleotides agree with TRBD1. Germline loops: CDR1 GTSNPN, CDR2 SVGIG (reference sequence). After removal of 0 bases from V and 6 bases from J, the junction contained 5 bases not matched to a gene. The CDR3 spans 15 residues. This CDR3 is CAWSVGTGVRQPQHF. The DNA of the CDR3 is TGTGCCTGGAGTGTGGGGACAGGGGTGCGTCAGCCCCAGCATTTT.

This clone was observed a single time. The V call is TRBV5-4, the J call TRBJ1-2; possible D gene TRBD1, 5 bases. V shed 4 bases and J shed 5 bases, with 21 bases lying between them. The CDR3 covers 16 residues. Germline V CDR1 and CDR2: SGHNT, YYREEE (reference sequence). This CDR3 reads CASSTGGQGSTYGYTF. CDR3 nucleotides: TGTGCCAGCAGCACGGGAGGTCAGGGTTCCACTTATGGCTACACCTTC.

This clone was detected once. The chain couples TRBV12-3 or TRBV12-4 to TRBJ1-5; TRBD1 aligns across 8 bases. V shed 6 bases and J 10 bases; nucleotides not matched to a gene: 8. The CDR3 contains 13 residues. As DNA, the CDR3 is TGTGCCAGCAGCCGGGACAGGAATGAACCCCAGCATTTT. Translation: CASSRDRNEPQHF.

The chain uses TRBV19 and TRBJ1-2; D unresolved. Per the germline V gene, CDR1 is LNHDA and CDR2 is SQIVND (reference sequence). The CDR3 extends over 13 amino acids. Trimming took off 4 bases at V and 0 bases at J, with 6 bases between the two ends. The CDR3 is CASSTAANYGYTF. In DNA form, the CDR3 reads TGTGCCAGTAGTACGGCTGCTAACTATGGCTACACCTTC.

V is TRBV2 and J is TRBJ1-5, with a weak D call TRBD1 (6 bases). The V end was cut by 7 bases, the J end by 3 bases, with 16 bases between. Per the germline V gene, CDR1 is SNHLY and CDR2 is FYNNEI. The CDR3 spans 15 residues. The chain's CDR3 is CASNQGGQHNQPQHF. In DNA, the CDR3 is TGTGCCAGCAATCAAGGAGGACAGCACAATCAGCCCCAGCATTTT.

The chain has TRBV28 and TRBJ2-2; maybe TRBD1 (6 bases). Trimming shortened V by 5 bases and J by 4 bases, and 14 bases separated the two germline ends. The germline gives CDR1 MDHEN, CDR2 SYDVKM. This CDR3 contains 15 residues. This chain's CDR3 is CASSLIRRGTGELFF. CDR3 bases: TGTGCCAGCAGTCTGATCCGCAGGGGCACCGGGGAGCTGTTTTTT.

This chain links TRBV4-2 with TRBJ1-4; 12 nucleotides match TRBD1. Germline V gene sequence: CDR1 LGHNA, CDR2 YNFKEQ. The V segment lost 2 bases and the J segment 3 bases; nucleotides outside the gene matches: 16. This CDR3 has 21 amino acids. The CDR3 spells CASSQKIGGTGGTWANEKLFF. In DNA, the CDR3 is TGTGCCAGCAGCCAAAAAATTGGGGGGACAGGGGGCACGTGGGCTAATGAAAAACTGTTTTTT.

This clone appeared a single time. The chain joins TRBV19 to TRBJ2-4; no reliable D call. The germline V and J ends were trimmed by 5 bases and 10 bases, with 12 bases remaining between them. The CDR3 extends over 12 amino acids. Germline V gene sequence: CDR1 LNHDA, CDR2 SQIVND (reference sequence). The CDR3 loop is CASSQLGWIQYF. The CDR3 DNA reads TGTGCCAGTAGTCAGTTGGGTTGGATTCAGTACTTC.

The chain joins TRBV9 to TRBJ2-5; D perhaps matches TRBD1 (6 bases). The CDR3 is 14 amino acids. V was clipped by 0 bases and J by 5 bases, with 11 bases between them. Germline V gene data show CDR1 as SGDLS and CDR2 as YYNGEE. The CDR3 here is CASSVGQGFETQYF. CDR3 coding DNA: TGTGCCAGCAGCGTAGGGCAGGGGTTTGAGACCCAGTACTTC.

CDR3 protein: CASSLRQGGEFNGYTF. DNA for the CDR3: TGTGCCAGCTCCCTTCGTCAGGGGGGCGAGTTCAATGGCTACACCTTC. This rearrangement joins TRBV18 to TRBJ1-2; TRBD1 matches at 7 bases. The germline V gene encodes CDR1 KGHSH and CDR2 LQKENI. Germline trimming cut 6 bases from V and 6 bases from J; bases unmatched to any gene: 16. The CDR3 loop spans 16 amino acids.

The chain couples TRBV5-1 to TRBJ2-7; no clear D. Trimming took 0 bases from V and 4 from J, leaving 11 bases between them. This CDR3 has 14 amino acids. Germline CDR1 and CDR2: SGHRS and YFSETQ. CDR3 in DNA: TGCGCCAGCAGCTTGGGGCCAGGCGGTTACGAGCAGTACGTC. This translates into CASSLGPGGYEQYV.

This rearrangement joins TRBV12-5 to TRBJ1-3; no clear D. The CDR3 length is 11 residues. Trimming pared 6 bases from V and 9 bases from J, leaving 9 bases between. CDR1 is LGHNT, CDR2 FRNRAP, per germline. CDR3: CASGQEGTIYF. In nucleotides, the CDR3 is TGTGCTAGTGGCCAAGAGGGCACCATATATTTT.

V usage is TRBV6-5 and J usage is TRBJ1-2; TRBD1 might be the D (5 bases). Germline V CDR1 and CDR2: MNHEY, SVGAGI. Deletions cut 5 bases from V and 3 bases from J, with 16 bases between. This CDR3 region has 15 residues. As DNA, the CDR3 is TGTGCCAGCAGTCCCAGTCGGGGCTGGGACTATGGCTACACCTTC. Its translation: CASSPSRGWDYGYTF.

V usage is TRBV4-3 and J usage is TRBJ1-6, with 7 bases lining up with TRBD1. There are 17 residues in the CDR3. Losses at the gene ends were 1 base for V and 4 bases for J; bases not matched to a gene: 7. The germline gives CDR1 LGHNA, CDR2 YSLEER. CDR3 sequence reads: CASSQGNRGMYNSPLHF. As DNA, the CDR3 is TGCGCCAGCAGCCAAGGGAACAGGGGAATGTATAATTCACCCCTCCACTTT.

The J gene is TRBJ1-6, the V gene TRBV30; D ambiguous. CDR3 length: 13 amino acids. V was shortened by 0 bases and J by 7 bases, with 7 bases between the two germline ends. The germline gives CDR1 GTSNPN, CDR2 SVGIG (reference sequence). CDR3 region: CAWSVTANSPLHF. For the CDR3, the DNA is TGTGCCTGGAGTGTCACAGCGAATTCACCCCTCCACTTT.

J is TRBJ2-2 and V is TRBV13; D remains ambiguous. The V gene's germline CDR1 is PRHDT and CDR2 FYEKMQ (reference sequence). The CDR3 consists of 16 residues. V lost 5 bases and J lost 0, with 13 bases in between. CDR3: CASSMGWTPNTGELFF. CDR3 nucleotides: TGTGCCAGCAGCATGGGGTGGACCCCGAACACCGGGGAGCTGTTTTTT.

The gene calls are TRBV30 and TRBJ2-2, with D unresolved. With 0 bases removed from V and 1 base from J, the gap between germline ends came to 3 bases. The germline V gene has CDR1 GTSNPN and CDR2 SVGIG (reference sequence). The CDR3 is made up of 13 amino acids. The CDR3 bases are TGTGCCTGGAGTGTATTGAACACCGGGGAGCTGTTTTTT. Amino acid sequence: CAWSVLNTGELFF. Variable domain in full (rest from reference TRBV30 and TRBJ2-2): SQTIHQWPATLVQPVGSPLSLECTVEGTSNPNLYWYRQAAGRGLQLLFYSVGIGQISSEVPQNLSASRPQDRQFILSSKKLLLSDSGFYLCAWSVLNTGELFFGEGSRLTVL.

The chain employs TRBV7-2 and TRBJ1-1, with 8 positions matching TRBD1. Germline CDR1 is SGHTA and CDR2 is FQGNSA. V shed 0 bases, J shed 0 bases, and the junction held 0 bases outside the gene matches. The CDR3 length is 15 residues. The CDR3 sequence: CASSLATGVNTEAFF. Here the CDR3 DNA reads TGTGCCAGCAGCTTAGCGACAGGGGTGAACACTGAAGCTTTCTTT.

This clone was counted once. The rearrangement uses TRBV19 and TRBJ2-4, with 7 bases matching TRBD1. The CDR3 is 14 residues long. Germline CDR1 and CDR2: LNHDA and SQIVND (reference sequence). V dropped 6 bases and J dropped 5; count of bases not matched to a gene: 7. The CDR3 here is CASRVTGIQNIQYF. CDR3 nucleotides: TGTGCCAGTAGGGTGACAGGGATCCAAAACATTCAGTACTTC.

The CDR3 bases are TGTGCCAGCAGTCCCGACACCAGCTCCTACGAGCAGTACGTC. It encodes CASSPDTSSYEQYV. The chain combines TRBV6-6 with TRBJ2-7; D is ambiguous. The CDR3 covers 14 residues. In germline, CDR1 is MNHNY, CDR2 SVGAGI (reference sequence). Trimming left V 5 bases short and J 0 bases short, with 11 bases between.

The chain combines TRBV2 with TRBJ1-1; TRBD1 aligns across 8 bases. This CDR3 spans 15 amino acids. The V segment lost 4 bases and the J segment 1 base; nucleotides outside the gene matches: 5. The germline gives CDR1 SNHLY, CDR2 FYNNEI. The CDR3 DNA sequence: TGTGCCAGCAGTGTGGACAGGGAAGCGAACACTGAAGCTTTCTTT. It translates to CASSVDREANTEAFF.

CDR3 sequence reads: CASSVSGTVPIPDGYTF. The CDR3, as DNA: TGTGCCAGCAGTGTATCCGGGACAGTGCCTATTCCCGATGGCTACACCTTC. This chain links TRBV2 with TRBJ1-2; 7 bases match TRBD1. With 4 bases clipped from V and 6 bases from J, the junction kept 17 bases outside the gene matches. From germline, CDR1 is SNHLY and CDR2 FYNNEI. The CDR3 is 17 amino acids.

This chain joins TRBV7-6 and TRBJ2-5; 7 bases match TRBD1. After removal of 4 bases from V and 4 bases from J, the junction contained 9 bases not matched to a gene. In germline, CDR1 is SGHVS, CDR2 FNYEAQ. The CDR3 has 15 amino acids. The CDR3 reads CASSSTRTGGETQYF. The CDR3 coding sequence is TGTGCCAGCAGCTCCACGCGGACAGGAGGAGAGACCCAGTACTTC.

The rearrangement uses TRBV27 and TRBJ2-1; 11 bases align to TRBD2. Germline values: CDR1 MNHEY, CDR2 SMNVEV (reference sequence). The CDR3 has 18 amino acids. V gave up 4 bases and J gave up 10 bases; unmatched junction bases: 18. The chain's CDR3 is CASSSLAGGPTMFVEQFF. The CDR3 DNA reads as TGTGCCAGCAGTTCGCTAGCGGGGGGCCCTACAATGTTTGTGGAGCAGTTCTTC.

The CDR3 nucleotides read TGTGCCAGCAGCTCCCAGGGAACTAATGAAAAACTGTTTTTT. Translation: CASSSQGTNEKLFF. The chain joins TRBV5-4 to TRBJ1-4; D may be TRBD1 (5 bases). The CDR3 runs to 14 residues. CDR1 SGHNT and CDR2 YYREEE come from the germline V gene (reference sequence). V shed 3 bases and J shed 1 base, with 7 bases lying between them. Variable domain in full (rest from reference TRBV5-4 and TRBJ1-4): ETGVTQSPTHLIKTRGQQVTLRCSSQSGHNTVSWYQQALGQGPQFIFQYYREEENGRGNFPPRFSGLQFPNYSSELNVNALELDDSALYLCASSSQGTNEKLFFGSGTQLSVL.

The chain carries TRBV5-8 and TRBJ1-4; D might be TRBD1 (5 bases). This CDR3 region has 15 residues. Germline lookup yields CDR1 SGHTS and CDR2 YDEGEE. The ends were cut back, 4 bases at V and 5 bases at J, with 15 bases in the middle. The CDR3 DNA follows: TGTGCCAGCAGCGAATGGAGATCAGGGAATGAAAAACTGTTTTTT. The encoded protein is CASSEWRSGNEKLFF.

This clone has just a few counts. The chain combines TRBV6-2 or TRBV6-3 with TRBJ2-7; a possible D gene is TRBD2 (6 bases). Between the trimmed V and J ends, which lost 0 bases and 6 bases, there was a span of 6 bases. The germline gives CDR1 MNHEY, CDR2 SVGEGT. This CDR3 comprises 12 residues. CDR3 in DNA: TGTGCCAGCAGTTACTCGGAGGGCGAGCAGTACGTC. Translated, it gives CASSYSEGEQYV.

The chain couples TRBV5-1 to TRBJ1-2; 10 nucleotides match TRBD1. The CDR3 runs to 16 residues. CDR1 SGHRS and CDR2 YFSETQ come from the germline V gene. V lost 3 bases, J lost 7 bases, and 12 bases stayed unmatched. CDR3 nucleotide sequence: TGCGCCAGCAGCTCCGGACAGGGGGTCACTCGCGCTGGCTACACCTTC. Protein sequence: CASSSGQGVTRAGYTF.